This T cell receptor (beta chain) derives from a study of CD8 T cells in ankylosing spondylitis. The study's findings and limits: From matched ankylosing spondylitis synovial fluid, disease-linked clones were reportedly recovered at significantly enriched levels.

The junction had 10 bases not matched to a gene; V was cut back by 0 bases and J by 4 bases. This CDR3 is built from 17 residues. The germline gives CDR1 DFQATT, CDR2 SNEGSKA (reference sequence). A note on this clonotype: Its antigen remains unidentified.

TCRdb re-called the 5' RACE reads through MiXCR, storing one row per CDR3 protein. This sample has just over 350,000 distinct CDR3 sequences, with about 20% found just once. Sequencing input: blood, either unsorted or a sorted T cell fraction (not recorded which). The chain is built from TRBV20-1 and TRBJ2-7, with 12 nucleotides matching TRBD2. The sequence came from a male donor with ankylosing spondylitis or in good health (not recorded which). The CDR3 here is CSARDLLPSGGAYEQYF. The CDR3 coding sequence is TGCAGTGCTAGAGACCTCTTACCTAGCGGGGGGGCTTACGAGCAGTACTTC.